This T cell receptor beta chain came from a study of cytomegalovirus exposure and HLA in healthy donors. Clones were sequenced by immunoSEQ multiplex PCR, and TCRdb holds only the in-frame ones, with some missing. Of roughly 110,000 clones in the sample, roughly nine tenths were seen once. Trimming cost V 4 bases and J 7 bases, with 15 bases left between them. The CDR3 spans 13 residues. The receptor comes from a woman aged 18-29 years in good health and CMV-seropositive. Sequenced material: PBMCs. V and J are TRBV5-3 and TRBJ2-7; maybe TRBD2 (5 bases). TRBV5-3 carries the ORF label, with uncertain function. For the CDR3, the DNA is TGTGCCAGAAGCCTACTTATTTGGGAGGAGCAGTACTTC. This sequence encodes CARSLLIWEEQYF.